One sample yielded the 3 T cell receptor beta chains listed below, sequenced in a study of CD8 T cells in Susac syndrome. RNA amounts of roughly 0.45 to 1 ug underwent reverse transcription with random hexamers. TCRdb redid the calling of the immunoSEQ multiplex PCR reads with MiXCR, one entry per CDR3 protein. The sample contains approximately 71,000 distinct CDR3 sequences, 95% to 96% of which appear only once. The sequenced sample was CD4+ T cells from PBMCs. The receptors stem from a human donor with multiple sclerosis.

The V call is TRBV20-1, the J call TRBJ2-7, with 9 bases that match TRBD1. Trimming at V came to 1 base and at J to 0 bases, leaving 10 bases not matched to a gene. This CDR3 region has 17 residues. Germline-derived CDR1 and CDR2 are DFQATT and SNEGSKA (reference sequence). The CDR3 DNA reads as TGCAGTGCTAGAGTCCTCGGGACAGGGCGCGGCTCCTACGAGCAGTACTTC. It yields the protein CSARVLGTGRGSYEQYF.

The genes are TRBV24-1 and TRBJ2-5, with D tentatively TRBD1 or TRBD2 (5 bases each). Germline assignment: CDR1 KGHDR and CDR2 SFDVKD. CDR3 length: 16 amino acids. The V end lost 4 bases, the J end lost 1 base, and 15 bases lay between the germline ends. Here the CDR3 reads CATSEPGLGIQETQYF. The DNA for the CDR3 is TGTGCCACCAGTGAGCCGGGGCTTGGCATCCAAGAGACCCAGTACTTC.

This clonotype occurred once. The CDR3 reads CASSSPRRAGQETQYF. In DNA, the CDR3 is TGTGCCAGCAGTTCCCCGAGGAGGGCGGGCCAAGAGACCCAGTACTTC. The chain joins TRBV6-5 to TRBJ2-5, with D perhaps matching TRBD2 (6 bases). The CDR3 contains 16 residues. Trimming stripped 4 bases from V and 1 base from J, with 16 bases between. Germline lookup yields CDR1 MNHEY and CDR2 SVGAGI.